The clone carrying this T cell receptor (beta chain) was observed a few times. Its specificity is not known. This record belongs to a study of CD8+ T cells in alopecia areata. Trimming shortened V by 3 bases and J by 7 bases, and 18 bases separated the two germline ends. This CDR3 comprises 15 residues. CDR1 is GTSNPN and CDR2 is SVGIG in the germline V gene (reference sequence). RNA extraction was followed by reverse transcription into cDNA, which acted as the sequencing template. Assay: immunoSEQ multiplex PCR; the TCRdb copy retains only in-frame clones and omits some. This table holds about 140,000 clones, more than 85% found once. Treatment in this sample: oral pan-JAK inhibitor, 5-10 mg twice daily. The study, taken as a whole, reports: With tofacitinib ongoing, many expanded lesional clones persisted in both scalp and blood.

The source material was CD8+ T cells sorted from blood, sampled at week 4, from a patient treated with tofacitinib. The chain recombines TRBV30 with TRBJ1-4; the D is unclear. The TCR was taken from a human donor with alopecia areata. The CDR3 region has the DNA TGTGCCTGGAGACAACCGGGAAATTCGGGTGAAAAACTGTTTTTT. Translated: CAWRQPGNSGEKLFF.